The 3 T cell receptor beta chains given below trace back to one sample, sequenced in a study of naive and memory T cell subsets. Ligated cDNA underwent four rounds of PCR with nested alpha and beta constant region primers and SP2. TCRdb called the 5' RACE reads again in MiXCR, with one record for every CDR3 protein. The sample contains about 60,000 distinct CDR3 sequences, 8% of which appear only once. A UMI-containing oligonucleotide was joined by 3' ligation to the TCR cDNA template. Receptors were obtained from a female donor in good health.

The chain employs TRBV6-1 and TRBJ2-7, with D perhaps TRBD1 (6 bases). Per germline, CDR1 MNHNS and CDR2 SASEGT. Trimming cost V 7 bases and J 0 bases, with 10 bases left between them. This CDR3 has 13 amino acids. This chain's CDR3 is CASTGQSSYEQYF. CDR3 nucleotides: TGTGCCAGCACTGGACAGAGCTCCTACGAGCAGTACTTC.

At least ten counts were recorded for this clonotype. The CDR3: CASSLLAGDNEQFF. CDR3 sequence (DNA): TGTGCCAGCAGTTTACTAGCAGGGGACAATGAGCAGTTCTTC. This sequence joins TRBV12-3 or TRBV12-4 and TRBJ2-1; D is possibly TRBD1 (6 bases). The CDR3 contains 14 residues. The V and J ends lost 2 bases and 5 bases respectively, with 10 bases between them.

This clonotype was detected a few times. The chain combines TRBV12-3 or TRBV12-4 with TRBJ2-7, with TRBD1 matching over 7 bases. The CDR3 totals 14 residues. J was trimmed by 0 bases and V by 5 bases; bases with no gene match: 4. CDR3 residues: CASSGTVDSYEQYF. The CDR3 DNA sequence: TGTGCCAGCAGTGGGACAGTAGACTCCTACGAGCAGTACTTC.